This T cell receptor (beta chain) was identified in a study of CD8 T cells in ankylosing spondylitis (dated by TCRdb to 2015 to 2018). Some background on the complete study: To find TCR variants linked to disease, the study profiled T cell receptor beta repertoires in ankylosing spondylitis patients and healthy donors. The full study cohort comprised 25 ankylosing spondylitis patients and roughly 100 healthy donors. Peripheral blood was sampled, and synovial fluid was additionally collected from ankylosing spondylitis patients. Broad study findings and their caveats: According to the report, matched synovial fluid samples from ankylosing spondylitis patients were significantly enriched for the disease-linked clones. A TCR beta motif made up of several highly homologous amino acid variants appeared to be characteristic of blood from ankylosing spondylitis patients. Some motif variants had previously been reported in the synovial fluid and blood of reactive arthritis patients, which suggests shared mechanisms of disease initiation. A CD8+ phenotype was shown by the disease-linked clones, which were found at relatively low frequencies in peripheral blood.

The sequencing machine was an Illumina HiSeq 2500. TCR beta libraries were prepared by quantitative 5'-RACE with molecular barcodes. Per the original workflow: A new computational method based on a probabilistic model of VDJ rearrangement was used to identify disease-linked TCR variants. TCRdb's own reprocessing of the public reads used fastp at Q25 and MiXCR and kept productive beta chains. Every CDR3 protein is listed once, alongside the most common genes and DNA of its rows. The V and J calls come from TCRdb's annotation, not from the publication. The sample table holds 30,000 to 45,000 distinct CDR3 sequences, of which about an eighth were seen once. The top ten hold roughly 30% of the sample. The table lists this clonotype with a few counts. Its antigen is unknown. The input lacks base qualities; no much larger clone sits a single base away. For CDR1 and CDR2, the germline V gene (reference sequence) lists DFQATT and SNEGSKA. V lost 7 bases and J lost 7 bases, and the count of bases not matched to a germline gene is 12. The CDR3 starts with the cysteine, ends with the phenylalanine, and has 13 residues. The sequence is cut down to CDR3 DNA, 39 bases in frame from base 1.

Synovial fluid samples were paired with blood samples taken from the same ankylosing spondylitis patients. The V and J genes are TRBV20-1 and TRBJ2-7; the central 8 bases match TRBD1. Sequenced material: synovial fluid, either unsorted or a sorted T cell fraction (not recorded which). The clonotype was recovered from a male donor with ankylosing spondylitis. The nucleotide sequence reads TGCAGTGGCCCAGGACAGGGCAATGTAGAGCAGTACTTC. It encodes CSGPGQGNVEQYF.